This T cell receptor (beta chain) is drawn from a study of molecular identifiers for immune sequencing clone quantification. About the research overall: In replicates, RNA from around 20,000 or 100,000 naive CD8 cells was divided five ways and four parts were sequenced.

This clonotype appeared many times. Its target is unknown. Germline loops: CDR1 SEHNR, CDR2 FQNEAQ (reference sequence). V was trimmed by 1 base and J by 4 bases, leaving 10 bases between them. CDR3 length equals 14 residues. In the sort, naive CD8 T cells were defined as CD8+CD4-CCR7+CD45RA+. Bulk TCR libraries used previously described methods and listed TCR primers. TCRdb passed the PCR reads through MiXCR, listing each CDR3 protein once. The table has approximately 670,000 distinct CDR3 sequences, just under 20% seen once. Overall study findings and caveats: Among effectors, clones above 20 RNA copies held over 98% of molecules; among naive cells, under 1%.

The chain uses TRBV7-9 and TRBJ1-1; D is perhaps TRBD1 (5 bases). The clonotype was recovered from a human donor in good health. Some libraries in this study had Jurkat cell RNA spiked in. Sequences were obtained from naive CD8+ T cells from blood, with Jurkat cell RNA spiked in. Subset given: FACS-sorted CD8+CD4-CCR7+CD45RA+ naive T cells. This chain's CDR3 is CASSLDGGSTEAFF. As DNA, the CDR3 is TGTGCCAGCAGCTTAGATGGGGGATCCACTGAAGCTTTCTTT. Based on the CDR3 plus reference TRBV7-9 and TRBJ1-1, the full variable domain is DTGVSQNPRHKITKRGQNVTFRCDPISEHNRLYWYRQTLGQGPEFLTYFQNEAQLEKSRLLSDRFSAERPKGSFSTLEIQRTEQGDSAMYLCASSLDGGSTEAFFGQGTRLTVV.